Presented here are 32 T cell receptor beta chains from one specimen sequenced in a study of blood T cell repertoires in COVID-19. Libraries were prepared by immunoSEQ multiplex PCR; TCRdb keeps only in-frame clonotypes and omits some of them. The sample consists of about 110,000 clones, approximately 80% of them appearing once. Source material: peripheral blood. The receptors were gathered from a woman in her seventies with acute or convalescent COVID-19.

This clone occurred once. This sequence joins TRBV13 and TRBJ1-3; 8 nucleotides align to TRBD1. Unmatched junction bases numbered 6, after V lost 4 bases and J lost 1 base. The CDR3 sequence is 16 residues long. The germline V gene encodes CDR1 PRHDT and CDR2 FYEKMQ (reference sequence). This CDR3 reads CASSYPGDRSGNTIYF. The CDR3 nucleotides read TGTGCCAGCAGCTACCCAGGGGACAGGTCTGGAAACACCATATATTTT.

The chain recombines TRBV5-8 with TRBJ1-1; maybe TRBD1 (6 bases). This CDR3 is 13 amino acids long. The V end lost 0 bases, the J end lost 5 bases, and 8 bases lay between the germline ends. The germline gives CDR1 SGHTS, CDR2 YDEGEE. The CDR3 reads CASSLEGGTEAFF. CDR3 in DNA: TGTGCCAGCAGCTTGGAGGGGGGGACTGAAGCTTTCTTT.

The J gene is TRBJ1-5, the V gene TRBV19, with D tentatively TRBD1 (5 bases). The CDR3 consists of 14 residues. Germline CDR1 LNHDA, CDR2 SQIVND (reference sequence). Between the trimmed V and J ends, which lost 5 bases and 6 bases, there was a span of 14 bases. CDR3: CASSSRALGQPQHF. In DNA, the CDR3 is TGTGCCAGTAGTTCCAGGGCTTTGGGTCAGCCCCAGCATTTT.

The sample holds a few counts of this clone. This chain links TRBV7-2 with TRBJ1-2, with no clear D. The CDR3 loop spans 13 amino acids. In germline, CDR1 is SGHTA, CDR2 FQGNSA. V was trimmed by 5 bases and J by 2 bases, leaving 9 bases between them. The CDR3 protein is CASSPDKNYGYTF. Written as DNA, the CDR3 is TGTGCCAGCAGCCCCGACAAAAACTATGGCTACACCTTC.

V gene TRBV11-2 combines with J gene TRBJ2-5, with 10 nucleotides matching TRBD2. The CDR3 is made up of 15 amino acids. V was pared by 9 bases and J by 5 bases, with 12 bases of the junction left unmatched. Germline-derived CDR1 and CDR2 are SGHAT and FQNNGV. CDR3 nucleotides: TGTGCCAGTTCTTTGACTAGCGGGCTTCGGGAGACCCAGTACTTC. Its translation is CASSLTSGLRETQYF.

The gene calls are TRBV24-1 and TRBJ1-5; 9 bases are a match to TRBD1. Germline CDR1 KGHDR, CDR2 SFDVKD. The junction had 9 bases not matched to a gene; V was cut back by 4 bases and J by 6 bases. CDR3 length: 16 residues. CDR3 sequence: CATSDPRDRAIQPQHF. The DNA for the CDR3 is TGTGCCACCAGTGACCCGCGGGACAGGGCTATTCAGCCCCAGCATTTT.

J is TRBJ1-2 and V is TRBV6-5; 8 positions agree with TRBD1. This CDR3 is 16 amino acids long. Germline V gene sequence: CDR1 MNHEY, CDR2 SVGAGI. Losses at the gene ends were 2 bases for V and 3 bases for J; bases not matched to a gene: 8. The CDR3 loop reads CASSYRQGRGHYGYTF. In DNA form, the CDR3 reads TGTGCCAGCAGTTACAGACAGGGGCGTGGGCACTATGGCTACACCTTC.

This clone was counted only a few times. This chain uses TRBV20-1 with TRBJ1-4; D call uncertain. The CDR3 has 11 amino acids. Germline V gene data show CDR1 as DFQATT and CDR2 as SNEGSKA (reference sequence). The CDR3 coding sequence is TGCAGGTACTTATCTAATGAAAAACTGTTTTTT. It yields the protein CRYLSNEKLFF.

This clone was found once. This rearrangement joins TRBV4-3 to TRBJ1-1; D may be TRBD1 (5 bases). This CDR3 spans 14 amino acids. The germline gives CDR1 LGHNA, CDR2 YSLEER. The V end lost 0 bases, the J end lost 11 bases, and 16 bases lay between the germline ends. CDR3 nucleotide sequence: TGCGCCAGCAGCCAAGAGATTCGGGCAGGGAAGGCTTTCTTT. It is translated as CASSQEIRAGKAFF.

The rearrangement joins TRBV18 to TRBJ1-2; the D gene is possibly TRBD1 (6 bases). In germline, CDR1 is KGHSH, CDR2 LQKENI. This CDR3 spans 12 amino acids. The V end lost 8 bases, the J end lost 2 bases, and 9 bases lay between the germline ends. DNA of the CDR3: TGTGCCAGCCAAACAGGGAACTATGGCTACACCTTC. Amino acid sequence: CASQTGNYGYTF.

CDR3 nucleotides: TGTGCCAGCAGTTACTCGTCACAGGGGCGAGAGACCCAGTACTTC. Protein: CASSYSSQGRETQYF. The chain joins TRBV6-5 to TRBJ2-5; 7 bases are shared with TRBD1. Germline V gives CDR1 MNHEY, CDR2 SVGAGI. The V gene end was trimmed by 0 bases and the J gene end by 4 bases; junction bases not matched to a gene: 5. CDR3 length: 15 residues.

This clone is a singleton in its sample. The CDR3 reads CASRTRESTDTQYF. CDR3 in DNA: TGTGCCAGCAGGACGCGGGAGTCTACAGATACGCAGTATTTT. The chain recombines TRBV2 with TRBJ2-3, with 7 bases fitting TRBD2. With 6 bases clipped from V and 3 bases from J, the junction kept 6 bases outside the gene matches. The CDR3 is made up of 14 amino acids. CDR1 SNHLY and CDR2 FYNNEI come from the germline V gene.

This clone has just one count. The chain recombines TRBV5-1 with TRBJ2-1; possibly TRBD1 for D (6 bases). The V and J ends lost 0 bases and 4 bases respectively, with 11 bases between them. The CDR3 spans 15 residues. In germline, CDR1 is SGHRS, CDR2 YFSETQ. As DNA, the CDR3 is TGCGCCAGCAGCTTGGCCAAAGGGGGATACAATGAGCAGTTCTTC. This encodes CASSLAKGGYNEQFF.

Note on this clone: The sample contains more than one DNA sequence encoding this CDR3. The chain links TRBV19 to TRBJ1-5; the match to TRBD1 covers 9 bases. The CDR3 consists of 18 residues. With 6 bases clipped from V and 2 bases from J, the junction kept 14 bases outside the gene matches. The germline V gene encodes CDR1 LNHDA and CDR2 SQIVND (reference sequence). CDR3 in amino acids: CASSRADRGNRRNQPQHF. As DNA, the CDR3 is TGTGCCAGTAGCCGTGCGGACAGGGGCAATCGACGCAATCAGCCCCAGCATTTT.

The rearrangement joins TRBV20-1 to TRBJ2-1; the match to TRBD2 covers 10 bases. Unmatched junction bases numbered 8, after V lost 3 bases and J lost 6 bases. Germline assignment: CDR1 DFQATT and CDR2 SNEGSKA (reference sequence). CDR3 length: 15 amino acids. The CDR3 spells CSASSSGGYSNEQFF. The CDR3 DNA follows: TGCAGTGCTAGTTCTAGCGGGGGATATTCCAATGAGCAGTTCTTC.

This clone was counted once. J is TRBJ2-3 and V is TRBV5-1; 12 nucleotides align to TRBD2. Germline assignment: CDR1 SGHRS and CDR2 YFSETQ. This CDR3 region has 15 residues. J gave up 3 bases and V 5 bases, and 4 bases lay outside the gene matches. The CDR3 sequence is CASRKLAGGTDTQYF. The CDR3 nucleotides read TGCGCCAGCAGAAAACTAGCGGGAGGTACAGATACGCAGTATTTT.

The J gene is TRBJ1-1, the V gene TRBV6-5; no firm D call. CDR1 is MNHEY and CDR2 is SVGAGI in the germline V gene. This CDR3 is 15 amino acids long. The germline V and J ends were trimmed by 5 bases and 0 bases, with 13 bases remaining between them. CDR3 bases: TGTGCCAGCAGTAATGCGAGAGGCTTGAACACTGAAGCTTTCTTT. The encoded protein is CASSNARGLNTEAFF.

This chain links TRBV5-4 with TRBJ1-5; D may be TRBD1 (5 bases). The CDR3 has 16 residues. Germline V gene sequence: CDR1 SGHNT, CDR2 YYREEE (reference sequence). Trimming stripped 4 bases from V and 2 bases from J, with 16 bases between. CDR3 DNA: TGTGCCAGCAGCCTGGACGGGGGATCGGGCAATCAGCCCCAGCATTTT. Residues: CASSLDGGSGNQPQHF.

The rearrangement links TRBV7-9 to TRBJ2-2, with 8 bases lining up with TRBD1. The CDR3 extends over 17 amino acids. Germline V gene sequence: CDR1 SEHNR, CDR2 FQNEAQ (reference sequence). The V gene end was trimmed by 5 bases and the J gene end by 4 bases; junction bases not matched to a gene: 12. This CDR3 is CASSAWPGGFSTGELFF. CDR3 coding DNA: TGTGCCAGCAGCGCCTGGCCAGGGGGCTTTAGCACCGGGGAGCTGTTTTTT.

This sequence joins TRBV6-1 and TRBJ2-4; D not resolved. Germline values: CDR1 MNHNS, CDR2 SASEGT. The CDR3 sequence is 14 residues long. V gave up 2 bases and J gave up 2 bases, with 7 bases separating them. CDR3: CASSEFRTKNIQYF. The CDR3 DNA is TGTGCCAGCAGTGAATTCAGGACCAAAAACATTCAGTACTTC.

The V gene is TRBV28, the J gene TRBJ1-1; 8 positions agree with TRBD1. With V trimmed by 2 bases and J by 5 bases, 7 bases remained unmatched. The CDR3 totals 15 residues. Germline CDR1 MDHEN, CDR2 SYDVKM. The CDR3 loop reads CASSLATGGKTEAFF. In DNA form, the CDR3 reads TGTGCCAGCAGTTTAGCTACAGGGGGAAAAACTGAAGCTTTCTTT.

The chain employs TRBV9 and TRBJ2-7, with D perhaps matching TRBD1 (5 bases). Germline V lookup: CDR1 SGDLS, CDR2 YYNGEE. The CDR3 consists of 15 residues. Trimming pared 3 bases from V and 0 bases from J, leaving 13 bases between. CDR3 region: CASSASTGFSYEQYF. In nucleotides, the CDR3 is TGTGCCAGCAGCGCCTCAACAGGTTTCTCCTACGAGCAGTACTTC.

Only a few counts were recorded for this clone. The identical CDR3 is also encoded by other nucleotide sequences in the sample. The gene calls are TRBV7-9 and TRBJ1-3; 7 bases are shared with TRBD1. This CDR3 is 14 amino acids long. Trimming removed 4 bases from V and 0 bases from J; junction bases left unmatched: 0. The germline V gene has CDR1 SEHNR and CDR2 FQNEAQ (reference sequence). CDR3 sequence: CASSYRGSGNTIYF. The DNA of the CDR3 is TGTGCCAGCAGCTACAGGGGCTCTGGAAACACCATATATTTT. Looking up the rest from reference TRBV7-9 and TRBJ1-3 gives the full variable domain: DTGVSQNPRHKITKRGQNVTFRCDPISEHNRLYWYRQTLGQGPEFLTYFQNEAQLEKSRLLSDRFSAERPKGSFSTLEIQRTEQGDSAMYLCASSYRGSGNTIYFGEGSWLTVV.

This clone was counted between two and nine times. The rearrangement uses TRBV7-2 and TRBJ1-5; D gene ambiguous. Trimming removed 1 base from V and 6 bases from J, with 7 bases in between. CDR3 length equals 13 residues. From germline, CDR1 is SGHTA and CDR2 FQGNSA. The CDR3: CASSLEPPQPQHF. Here the CDR3 DNA reads TGTGCCAGCAGCTTAGAGCCCCCTCAGCCCCAGCATTTT.

This clone has just one count. The chain links TRBV28 to TRBJ1-5; D remains unclear. From germline, CDR1 is MDHEN and CDR2 SYDVKM. V dropped 4 bases and J dropped 7 bases, with 8 bases sitting between them. The CDR3 covers 12 residues. Here the CDR3 DNA reads TGTGCCAGCAGTTCGGGCGGGCAGCCCCAGCATTTT. This translates into CASSSGGQPQHF.

The V call is TRBV5-1, the J call TRBJ2-5, with 10 positions matching TRBD1. CDR3 size: 15 residues. Unmatched junction bases numbered 9, after V lost 5 bases and J lost 5 bases. Germline-derived CDR1 and CDR2 are SGHRS and YFSETQ. The CDR3 nucleotides are TGCGCCAGCAGGCTTGGGACAGGGGACTTGGAGACCCAGTACTTC. Translated: CASRLGTGDLETQYF.

The chain employs TRBV7-9 and TRBJ1-2; D perhaps matches TRBD1 (5 bases). Trimming took 5 bases from V and 8 from J, leaving 21 bases between them. The CDR3 totals 15 residues. The germline gives CDR1 SEHNR, CDR2 FQNEAQ (reference sequence). CDR3 protein: CASSPEGRIRPGYTF. The CDR3 DNA follows: TGTGCCAGCAGCCCGGAGGGACGGATCAGACCCGGCTACACCTTC.

On this clone: The limits of the CDR3 on the DNA are not certain, so only TCRdb's listed CDR3 is given. The rearrangement links TRBV12-1 to TRBJ1-3; the table's D call of TRBD1 was not tested on the DNA. TRBV12-1 is a known pseudogene. The CDR3 region is 19 residues in length, termini included. The CDR3 reads CASSFAGGTGNSSGNTIYF.

The gene calls are TRBV7-2 and TRBJ1-2; the match to TRBD1 covers 10 bases. The ends lost 5 bases at V and 8 bases at J; junction bases unmatched: 11. CDR3 length equals 15 residues. Germline CDR1 is SGHTA and CDR2 is FQGNSA. CDR3 DNA sequence: TGTGCCAGCAGCGCCGGGACAGGGGATTGGCGAGGCTACACCTTC. Its translation: CASSAGTGDWRGYTF.

Of note for this clone: The identical CDR3 is also encoded by other nucleotide sequences in the sample. The gene calls are TRBV24-1 and TRBJ2-5; no reliable D call. Per germline, CDR1 KGHDR and CDR2 SFDVKD. The V and J ends lost 4 bases and 2 bases respectively, with 4 bases between them. The CDR3 length is 12 residues. The CDR3, as DNA: TGTGCCACCAGTGACCAACAAGAGACCCAGTACTTC. It specifies CATSDQQETQYF.

The chain joins TRBV29-1 to TRBJ2-1; 12 bases align to TRBD2. Germline V CDR1 and CDR2: SQVTM, ANQGSEA. This CDR3 contains 19 residues. V lost 3 bases and J lost 4; bases outside the gene matches: 16. CDR3: CSVESSGRAGFPHYNEQFF. The DNA of the CDR3 is TGCAGCGTTGAGTCTAGCGGGAGGGCCGGATTCCCTCATTACAATGAGCAGTTCTTC.

This clone was observed once. The V and J genes are TRBV19 and TRBJ2-4; D unresolved. The germline CDR1 and CDR2 sequences are LNHDA and SQIVND (reference sequence). CDR3 size: 11 residues. V lost 6 bases and J lost 4, with 4 bases in between. The CDR3 DNA reads as TGTGCCAGTAGGGAGAAAAACATTCAGTACTTC. This translates into CASREKNIQYF.